Listed here are 3 T cell receptor beta chains from one sample, sequenced in a study of cytotoxic CD8 clonotypes in ibrutinib-treated CLL. This table comes from immunoSEQ multiplex PCR, and its TCRdb copy is limited to in-frame clones, with some not included. In the table there are approximately 150,000 clones, approximately 90% of which are singletons. The specimen was PBMCs, collected at disease progression, from a patient treated with ibrutinib. The receptors come from a human donor with chronic lymphocytic leukemia.

This clone was seen a single time. V and J are TRBV5-6 and TRBJ2-7; D not certain. The CDR3 totals 14 residues. Germline V gives CDR1 SGHDT, CDR2 YYEEEE. The V end was cut by 2 bases, the J end by 7 bases, with 16 bases between. Here the CDR3 DNA reads TGTGCCAGCAGCTTTTTATCTCTGGTAGGGGAGCAGTACTTC. Its protein is CASSFLSLVGEQYF.

The chain employs TRBV28 and TRBJ2-3; D remains unclear. The CDR3 has 14 amino acids. CDR1 is MDHEN, CDR2 SYDVKM, per germline. V was cut by 3 bases and J by 4 bases, with 11 bases left in between. The CDR3: CASSFLGYADTQYF. The CDR3 nucleotides read TGTGCCAGCAGTTTCTTGGGGTATGCAGATACGCAGTATTTT.

In DNA, the CDR3 is TGTGCCAGCTCACCTACGGAAAGGGGAAGGACCGGGGAGCTGTTTTTT. Amino acid sequence: CASSPTERGRTGELFF. The rearrangement joins TRBV18 to TRBJ2-2; maybe TRBD1 (5 bases). The CDR3 runs 16 residues. The V end was cut by 3 bases, the J end by 5 bases, with 16 bases between. Germline V gene sequence: CDR1 KGHSH, CDR2 LQKENI. Together with reference TRBV18 and TRBJ2-2, the CDR3 gives the full variable domain: NAGVMQNPRHLVRRRGQEARLRCSPMKGHSHVYWYRQLPEEGLKFMVYLQKENIIDESGMPKERFSAEFPKEGPSILRIQQVVRGDSAAYFCASSPTERGRTGELFFGEGSRLTVL.